The next 25 T cell receptor beta chains were all read from a single sample in a study of vaccination and CD4 T cells after COVID-19. These receptors lack a known antigen. The Oncomine TCR Beta short-read assay was applied to DNA of cultured CD4+ T cells. Each CDR3 protein gets one entry after TCRdb re-called the PCR reads with MiXCR. This table holds under 7,000 distinct CDR3 sequences, roughly a quarter found once. Described treatment: approximately nine-day PBMC culture with coronavirus spike peptide pools or control peptides (ViraFEST assay). The unexposed donor's CD4+ T cells were collected before the COVID-19 pandemic (2011-2018). Sample: CD4+ T cells from blood, cultured in vitro. The receptors derive from a human donor in good health.

V is TRBV6-1 and J is TRBJ2-7, with 9 positions matching TRBD1. V gave up 3 bases and J gave up 0 bases; unmatched junction bases: 6. Germline assignment: CDR1 MNHNS and CDR2 SASEGT. The CDR3 sequence is 16 residues long. The CDR3 bases are TGTGCCAGCAGTGATATGGAGGGACAGGGCTCCTACGAGCAGTACTTC. This encodes CASSDMEGQGSYEQYF.

The sample holds a few counts of this clonotype. The rearrangement uses TRBV27 and TRBJ1-5; no clear D gene. In germline, CDR1 is MNHEY, CDR2 SMNVEV (reference sequence). This CDR3 spans 12 amino acids. Between the trimmed V and J ends, which lost 3 bases and 7 bases, there was a span of 7 bases. The CDR3: CASSFMGQPQHF. The CDR3 nucleotides read TGTGCCAGCAGTTTTATGGGACAGCCCCAGCATTTT.

The chain links TRBV20-1 to TRBJ2-3; D remains unclear. V lost 4 bases and J lost 0, with 11 bases in between. Germline CDR1 reads DFQATT; CDR2 reads SNEGSKA (reference sequence). The CDR3 contains 14 residues. Written as DNA, the CDR3 is TGCAGTGCTAATCCGGAAGCTAGCACAGATACGCAGTATTTT. This codes for CSANPEASTDTQYF.

The chain has TRBV12-5 and TRBJ1-2; D gene unclear. CDR3 length: 15 amino acids. Trimming stripped 1 base from V and 6 bases from J, with 15 bases between. Germline loops: CDR1 LGHNT, CDR2 FRNRAP. The DNA for the CDR3 is TGTGCTAGTGGTTTGGAGGTCCCCTTGAGGGATGGCTACACCTTC. Protein sequence: CASGLEVPLRDGYTF.

On this clonotype: It may be a read error: a sequence one base away is much more abundant. The chain uses TRBV6-5 and TRBJ1-2; D is unresolved. This CDR3 region has 12 residues. CDR1 MNHEY and CDR2 SVGAGI come from the germline V gene. The CDR3, as DNA: TGTACCAGCAGTTACACTGGGGTACGCTACACCTTC. This gives the protein CTSSYTGVRYTF.

The genes are TRBV5-1 and TRBJ2-7; D unresolved. Germline CDR1 reads SGHRS; CDR2 reads YFSETQ. The CDR3 is 13 amino acids. Trimming removed 4 bases at V and 1 base at J, with 9 bases between. The CDR3 DNA reads TGCGCCAGCAGCGAACCCAGATCCTACGAGCAGTACTTC. Encoded protein: CASSEPRSYEQYF.

This clonotype has only a few counts. This rearrangement joins TRBV6-1 to TRBJ2-7; TRBD1 matches at 7 bases. Per the germline V gene, CDR1 is MNHNS and CDR2 is SASEGT. The CDR3 is 15 residues long. V dropped 3 bases and J dropped 1; count of bases not matched to a gene: 6. The DNA of the CDR3 is TGTGCCAGCAGTGACCCGGGACAGCGGTCCTACGAGCAGTACTTC. It encodes CASSDPGQRSYEQYF.

V gene TRBV6-5 combines with J gene TRBJ2-7; 12 positions match TRBD1. Germline CDR1 is MNHEY and CDR2 is SVGAGI. This CDR3 has 14 residues. The trim removed 4 bases at V and 6 bases at J, leaving 4 bases unmatched. CDR3 coding DNA: TGTGCCAGCAGTTCCGGGACAGGGGGCAGCGAGCAGTACTTC. Amino acids: CASSSGTGGSEQYF.

This clonotype is labeled medium-sized. This chain joins TRBV24-1 and TRBJ1-2, with D tentatively TRBD1 (5 bases). The germline V gene encodes CDR1 KGHDR and CDR2 SFDVKD. The CDR3 length is 13 residues. The germline V and J ends were trimmed by 3 bases and 8 bases, with 12 bases remaining between them. CDR3 loop: CATSDGGIGGYTF. Here the CDR3 DNA reads TGTGCCACCAGTGATGGGGGAATCGGAGGCTACACCTTC.

This clonotype is medium-sized by share. The chain combines TRBV6-5 with TRBJ2-5; D may be TRBD1 (6 bases). Trimming took off 2 bases at V and 5 bases at J, with 9 bases between the two ends. The CDR3 runs 13 residues. The germline gives CDR1 MNHEY, CDR2 SVGAGI. DNA of the CDR3: TGTGCCAGCAGTTACCTGAGGGGGGAGACCCAGTACTTC. Translated: CASSYLRGETQYF.

This chain links TRBV4-2 with TRBJ1-2, with D uncertain. The V end lost 0 bases, the J end lost 14 bases, and 16 bases lay between the germline ends. Germline assignment: CDR1 LGHNA and CDR2 YNFKEQ. The length of the CDR3 is 13 residues. The CDR3 bases are TGTGCCAGCAGCCAAGATCTACCGAAAAAGTGGACCTTC. It is translated as CASSQDLPKKWTF.

The rearrangement joins TRBV30 to TRBJ1-1, with D possibly TRBD1 on 6 matching bases. Germline CDR1 reads GTSNPN; CDR2 reads SVGIG (reference sequence). V was pared by 4 bases and J by 7 bases, with 13 bases between. The CDR3 covers 12 residues. The DNA of the CDR3 is TGTGCCTGGACTAGGGGGGCGGATGAAGCTTTCTTT. It translates to CAWTRGADEAFF.

This clonotype was found a few times. The genes are TRBV20-1 and TRBJ2-1; 8 nucleotides line up with TRBD2. V lost 4 bases to trimming and J lost 7 bases; unmatched junction nucleotides: 9. This CDR3 region has 14 residues. The V gene's germline CDR1 is DFQATT and CDR2 SNEGSKA (reference sequence). The CDR3 sequence is CSANPTGGPNEQFF. The CDR3 DNA reads TGCAGTGCTAATCCCACGGGGGGGCCAAATGAGCAGTTCTTC.

As concerns this clonotype: A much bigger clone sits one base away, suggesting this may be a read error. The V and J genes are TRBV20-1 and TRBJ1-5; no clear D. The germline CDR1 and CDR2 sequences are DFQATT and SNEGSKA (reference sequence). V dropped 8 bases and J dropped 5 bases, with 13 bases sitting between them. There are 12 residues in the CDR3. CDR3 DNA: TGCAGTTCCGGGAACAGAGATCAGCCCCAGCATTTT. This translates into CSSGNRDQPQHF.

This sequence joins TRBV5-1 and TRBJ2-3, with TRBD1 matching over 10 bases. Per the germline V gene, CDR1 is SGHRS and CDR2 is YFSETQ. Trimming cost V 1 base and J 4 bases; bases outside gene matches: 6. The CDR3 totals 16 residues. CDR3 nucleotides: TGCGCCAGCAGCTTGTTAGACAGGGGGCGCGCAGATACGCAGTATTTT. Translating gives CASSLLDRGRADTQYF.

The chain links TRBV20-1 to TRBJ2-3, with D perhaps given as TRBD1 or TRBD2 (5 bases each). Germline CDR1 is DFQATT and CDR2 is SNEGSKA (reference sequence). The CDR3 contains 13 residues. Deletions cut 5 bases from V and 4 bases from J, with 13 bases between. The CDR3, as DNA: TGCAGTGCTCCACCAGGGACCGCAGATACGCAGTATTTT. Protein product: CSAPPGTADTQYF.

This clonotype turned up a few times. The CDR3 DNA is TGTGCCAGCAGAAACACGGGAGGCAGGGGGAGCTATGGCTACACCTTC. It is translated as CASRNTGGRGSYGYTF. The genes are TRBV4-2 and TRBJ1-2; 7 bases are shared with TRBD1. V dropped 6 bases and J dropped 4; count of bases not matched to a gene: 14. CDR3 length equals 16 residues. From germline, CDR1 is LGHNA and CDR2 YNFKEQ.

CDR3 nucleotides: TGTGCCAGCAGCTCCGAGAGTGAGACCCAGTACTTC. Encoded protein: CASSSESETQYF. The chain joins TRBV11-2 to TRBJ2-5; D ambiguous. Germline loops: CDR1 SGHAT, CDR2 FQNNGV. The CDR3 consists of 12 residues. Trimming stripped 4 bases from V and 5 bases from J, with 8 bases between.

This clonotype is classed as medium-sized (0.01 to 0.1%). The rearrangement joins TRBV7-2 to TRBJ1-2; 11 nucleotides align to TRBD1. Trimming removed 5 bases from V and 4 bases from J; junction bases left unmatched: 3. The V gene's germline CDR1 is SGHTA and CDR2 FQGNSA. This CDR3 contains 14 residues. DNA for the CDR3: TGTGCCAGCAGCCCGGACAGGGGGCCCTATGGCTACACCTTC. Translated, it gives CASSPDRGPYGYTF.

The rearrangement joins TRBV11-2 to TRBJ1-6; 12 nucleotides agree with TRBD1. This CDR3 is 16 amino acids long. Germline assignment: CDR1 SGHAT and CDR2 FQNNGV. Germline trimming cut 5 bases from V and 9 bases from J; bases unmatched to any gene: 8. CDR3 coding DNA: TGTGCCAGCAGCCGCGGGACAGGGGGCGCGAGTTCACCCCTCCACTTT. This sequence encodes CASSRGTGGASSPLHF.

The CDR3 sequence: CASSLEGNTIYF. CDR3 DNA sequence: TGTGCCAGTAGTCTGGAGGGAAACACCATATATTTT. The rearrangement uses TRBV19 and TRBJ1-3; unclear D gene. Trimming removed 5 bases from V and 4 bases from J, with 6 bases in between. CDR1 is LNHDA, CDR2 SQIVND, per germline (reference sequence). The length of the CDR3 is 12 residues.

The chain joins TRBV30 to TRBJ1-6; D not certain. The V gene's germline CDR1 is GTSNPN and CDR2 SVGIG (reference sequence). Trimming took 2 bases from V and 13 from J, leaving 15 bases between them. The CDR3 contains 13 residues. This chain's CDR3 is CAWSLNGLEPLHF. CDR3 in DNA: TGTGCCTGGAGTTTGAACGGGCTGGAGCCCCTCCACTTT.

This clonotype is medium-sized within its sample. The V call is TRBV7-8, the J call TRBJ2-5; D is perhaps TRBD1 or TRBD2 (5 bases each). The CDR3 is made up of 13 amino acids. The germline V gene encodes CDR1 SGHVS and CDR2 FQNEAQ. V was shortened by 6 bases and J by 5 bases, with 13 bases between the two germline ends. CDR3 sequence: CASRLGVGETQYF. CDR3 bases: TGTGCCAGCAGACTAGGGGTGGGGGAGACCCAGTACTTC.

The CDR3 DNA reads as TGCAGCGTGTTATCCTCGGAGCACGAGCAGTACTTC. Amino acids: CSVLSSEHEQYF. V is TRBV29-1 and J is TRBJ2-7; D is undetermined. This CDR3 spans 12 amino acids. Trimming took off 6 bases at V and 5 bases at J, with 14 bases between the two ends. In germline, CDR1 is SQVTM, CDR2 ANQGSEA.

This clonotype appeared a few times. This rearrangement joins TRBV11-2 to TRBJ2-7, with 7 bases that match TRBD1. This CDR3 is built from 18 residues. V was pared by 4 bases and J by 3 bases, with 18 bases of the junction left unmatched. Looked up from germline, CDR1 is SGHAT and CDR2 is FQNNGV. CDR3 DNA: TGTGCCAGCAGCTCTAAGCGAGGGGTAACAGGGGCTGGCTACGAGCAGTACTTC. Its translation: CASSSKRGVTGAGYEQYF.